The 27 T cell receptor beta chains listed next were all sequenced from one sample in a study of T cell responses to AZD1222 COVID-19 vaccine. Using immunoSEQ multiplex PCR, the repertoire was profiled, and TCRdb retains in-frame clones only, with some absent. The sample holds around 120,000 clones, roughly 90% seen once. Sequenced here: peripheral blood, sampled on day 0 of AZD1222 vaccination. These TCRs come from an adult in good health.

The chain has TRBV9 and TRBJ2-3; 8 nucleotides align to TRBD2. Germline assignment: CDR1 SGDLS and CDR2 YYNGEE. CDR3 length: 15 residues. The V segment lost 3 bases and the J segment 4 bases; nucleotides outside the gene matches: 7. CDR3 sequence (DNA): TGTGCCAGCAGCGCTTGGACTAGCAAGGCAGATACGCAGTATTTT. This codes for CASSAWTSKADTQYF.

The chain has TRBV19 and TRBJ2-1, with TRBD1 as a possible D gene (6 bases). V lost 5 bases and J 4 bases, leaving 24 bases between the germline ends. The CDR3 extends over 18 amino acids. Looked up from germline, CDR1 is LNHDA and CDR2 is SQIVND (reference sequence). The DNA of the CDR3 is TGTGCCAGTAGTCCAAATCCCGGGACAACTAAATCATACAATGAGCAGTTCTTC. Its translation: CASSPNPGTTKSYNEQFF. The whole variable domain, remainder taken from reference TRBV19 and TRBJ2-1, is DGGITQSPKYLFRKEGQNVTLSCEQNLNHDAMYWYRQDPGQGLRLIYYSQIVNDFQKGDIAEGYSVSREKKESFPLTVTSAQKNPTAFYLCASSPNPGTTKSYNEQFFGPGTRLTVL.

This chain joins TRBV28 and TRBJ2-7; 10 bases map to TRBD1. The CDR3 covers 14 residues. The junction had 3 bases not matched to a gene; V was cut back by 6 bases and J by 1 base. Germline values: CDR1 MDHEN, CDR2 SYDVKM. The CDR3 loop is CASRRQGASYEQYF. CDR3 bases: TGTGCCAGCAGAAGACAGGGGGCTTCCTACGAGCAGTACTTC.

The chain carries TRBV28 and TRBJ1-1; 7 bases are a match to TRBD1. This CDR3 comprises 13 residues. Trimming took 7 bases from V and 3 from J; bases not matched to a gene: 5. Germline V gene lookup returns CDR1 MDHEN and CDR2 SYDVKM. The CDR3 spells CASKVQGHTEAFF. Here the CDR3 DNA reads TGTGCCAGCAAGGTACAGGGGCACACTGAAGCTTTCTTT.

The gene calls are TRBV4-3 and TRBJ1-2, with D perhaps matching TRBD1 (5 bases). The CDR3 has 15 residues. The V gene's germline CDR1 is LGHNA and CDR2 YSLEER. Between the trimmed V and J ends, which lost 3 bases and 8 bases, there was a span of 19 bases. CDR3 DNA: TGCGCCAGCAGCCAGAATTTACAGGTTCTCGGGGGCTACACCTTC. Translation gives CASSQNLQVLGGYTF.

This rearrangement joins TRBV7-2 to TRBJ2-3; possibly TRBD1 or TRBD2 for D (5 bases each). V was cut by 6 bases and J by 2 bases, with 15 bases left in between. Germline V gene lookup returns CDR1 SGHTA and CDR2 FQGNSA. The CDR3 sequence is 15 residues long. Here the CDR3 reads CASRPPGRATDTQYF. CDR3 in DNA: TGTGCCAGCAGACCTCCGGGACGGGCCACAGATACGCAGTATTTT.

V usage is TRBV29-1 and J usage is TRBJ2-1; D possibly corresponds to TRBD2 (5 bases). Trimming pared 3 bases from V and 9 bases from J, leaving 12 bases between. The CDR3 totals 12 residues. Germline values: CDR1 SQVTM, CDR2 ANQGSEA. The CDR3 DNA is TGCAGCGTTGAGGTGGTGGGGAGTGAGCAGTTCTTC. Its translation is CSVEVVGSEQFF.

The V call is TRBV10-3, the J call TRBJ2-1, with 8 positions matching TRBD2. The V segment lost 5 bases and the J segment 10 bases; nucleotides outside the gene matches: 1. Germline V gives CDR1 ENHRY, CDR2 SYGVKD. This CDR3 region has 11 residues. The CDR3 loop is CAISIAGEQFF. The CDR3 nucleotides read TGTGCCATCAGTATAGCGGGGGAGCAGTTCTTC.

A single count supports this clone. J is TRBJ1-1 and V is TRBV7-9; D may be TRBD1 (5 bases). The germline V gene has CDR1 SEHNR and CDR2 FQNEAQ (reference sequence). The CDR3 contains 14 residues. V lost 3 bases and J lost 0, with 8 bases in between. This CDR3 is CASSFTGLNTEAFF. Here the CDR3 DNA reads TGTGCCAGCAGCTTCACAGGACTGAACACTGAAGCTTTCTTT.

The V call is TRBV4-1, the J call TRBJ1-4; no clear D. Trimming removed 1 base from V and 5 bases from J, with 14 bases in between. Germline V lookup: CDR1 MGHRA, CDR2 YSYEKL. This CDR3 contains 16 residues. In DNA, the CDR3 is TGCGCCAGCAGCCAAGGGCTGGTGAAGATGAATGAAAAACTGTTTTTT. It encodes CASSQGLVKMNEKLFF.

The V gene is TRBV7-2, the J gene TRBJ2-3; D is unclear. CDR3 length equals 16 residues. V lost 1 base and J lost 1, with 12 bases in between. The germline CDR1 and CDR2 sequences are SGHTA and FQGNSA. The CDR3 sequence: CASSLVGFGGTDTQYF. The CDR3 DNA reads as TGTGCCAGCAGCTTAGTGGGGTTCGGTGGCACAGATACGCAGTATTTT.

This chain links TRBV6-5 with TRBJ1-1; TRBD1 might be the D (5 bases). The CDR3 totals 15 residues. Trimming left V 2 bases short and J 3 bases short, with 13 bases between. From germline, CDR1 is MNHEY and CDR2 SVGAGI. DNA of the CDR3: TGTGCCAGCAGTTACGGCTGGACACGCCACACTGAAGCTTTCTTT. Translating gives CASSYGWTRHTEAFF.

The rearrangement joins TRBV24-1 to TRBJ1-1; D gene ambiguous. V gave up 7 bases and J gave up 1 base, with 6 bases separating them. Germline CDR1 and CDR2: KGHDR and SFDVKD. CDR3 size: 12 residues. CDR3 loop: CATSNTNTEAFF. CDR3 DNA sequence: TGTGCCACCAGCAACACGAACACTGAAGCTTTCTTT.

The DNA of the CDR3 is TGTGCCAGCAGCTTAGCGTGGCGACAGGGATCCAATGAGCAGTTCTTC. Amino acid sequence: CASSLAWRQGSNEQFF. V and J are TRBV7-2 and TRBJ2-1; 7 bases match TRBD1. Per the germline V gene, CDR1 is SGHTA and CDR2 is FQGNSA. The CDR3 spans 16 residues. V lost 0 bases, J lost 6 bases, and 8 bases stayed unmatched.

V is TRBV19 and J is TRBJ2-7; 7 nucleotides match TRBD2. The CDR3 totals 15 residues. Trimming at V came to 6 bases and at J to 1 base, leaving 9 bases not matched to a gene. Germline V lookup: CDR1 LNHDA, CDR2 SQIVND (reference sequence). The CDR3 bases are TGTGCCAGTAGGGGAGGGCAGGGTAGATCCTACGAGCAGTACTTC. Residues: CASRGGQGRSYEQYF.

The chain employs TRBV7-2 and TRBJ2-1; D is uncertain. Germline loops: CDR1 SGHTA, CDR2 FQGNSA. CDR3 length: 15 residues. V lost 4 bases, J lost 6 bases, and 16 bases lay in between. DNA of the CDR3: TGTGCCAGCAGCTCCCAGACCCTTCCCCCCAATGAGCAGTTCTTC. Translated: CASSSQTLPPNEQFF.

The CDR3 coding sequence is TGTGCCAGCAGCTTGGATATTGGGACAGGGGGGAGACACGAGCAGTACTTC. Its protein product is CASSLDIGTGGRHEQYF. The chain recombines TRBV5-4 with TRBJ2-7, with 11 bases fitting TRBD1. This CDR3 comprises 17 residues. V was clipped by 0 bases and J by 5 bases; unmatched bases: 10. Germline CDR1 reads SGHNT; CDR2 reads YYREEE (reference sequence).

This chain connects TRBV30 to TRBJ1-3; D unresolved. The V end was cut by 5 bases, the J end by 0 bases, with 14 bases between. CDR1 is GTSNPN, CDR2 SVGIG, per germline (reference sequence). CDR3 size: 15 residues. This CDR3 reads CAWSRLRSSGNTIYF. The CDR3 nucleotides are TGTGCCTGGTCTCGCCTCAGAAGCTCTGGAAACACCATATATTTT.

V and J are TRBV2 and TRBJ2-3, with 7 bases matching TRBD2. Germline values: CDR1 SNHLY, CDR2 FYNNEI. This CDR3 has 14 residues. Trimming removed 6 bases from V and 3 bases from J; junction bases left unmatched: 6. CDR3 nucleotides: TGTGCCAGCAGGGTGGGCGGGGGAACAGATACGCAGTATTTT. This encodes CASRVGGGTDTQYF.

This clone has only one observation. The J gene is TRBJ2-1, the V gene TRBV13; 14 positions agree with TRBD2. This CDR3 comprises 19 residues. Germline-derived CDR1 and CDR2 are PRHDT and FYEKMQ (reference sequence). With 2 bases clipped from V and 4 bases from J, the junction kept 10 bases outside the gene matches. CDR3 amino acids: CASSLRTSGGSQGYNEQFF. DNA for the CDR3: TGTGCCAGCAGCTTAAGGACTAGCGGGGGGTCCCAGGGGTACAATGAGCAGTTCTTC.

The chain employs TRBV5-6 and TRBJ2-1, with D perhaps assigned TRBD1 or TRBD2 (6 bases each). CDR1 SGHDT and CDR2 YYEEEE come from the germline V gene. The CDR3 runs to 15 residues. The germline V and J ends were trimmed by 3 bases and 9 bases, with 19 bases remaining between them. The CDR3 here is CASSSSPLGGFEQFF. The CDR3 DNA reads TGTGCCAGCAGCTCGAGCCCACTAGGGGGGTTTGAGCAGTTCTTC.

In nucleotides, the CDR3 is TGTGCCAGCAGCAGGAAACAGGGGCATCAGCCCCAGCATTTT. This sequence encodes CASSRKQGHQPQHF. The V and J genes are TRBV7-8 and TRBJ1-5, with 7 bases matching TRBD1. CDR3 length: 14 amino acids. The germline CDR1 and CDR2 sequences are SGHVS and FQNEAQ. V shed 5 bases, J shed 5 bases, and the junction held 6 bases outside the gene matches.

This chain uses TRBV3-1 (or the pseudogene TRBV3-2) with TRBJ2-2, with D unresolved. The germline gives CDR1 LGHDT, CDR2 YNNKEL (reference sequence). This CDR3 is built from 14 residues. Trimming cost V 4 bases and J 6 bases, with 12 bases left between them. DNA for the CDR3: TGTGCCAGCAGCCCCCTAATGACTGCCGGGGAGCTGTTTTTT. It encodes CASSPLMTAGELFF.

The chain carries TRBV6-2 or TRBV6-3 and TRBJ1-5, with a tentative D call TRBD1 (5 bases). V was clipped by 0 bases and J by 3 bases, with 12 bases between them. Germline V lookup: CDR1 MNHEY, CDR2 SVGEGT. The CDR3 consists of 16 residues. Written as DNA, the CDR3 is TGTGCCAGCAGTTACTCCGGGACCGCATCCAATCAGCCCCAGCATTTT. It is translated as CASSYSGTASNQPQHF.

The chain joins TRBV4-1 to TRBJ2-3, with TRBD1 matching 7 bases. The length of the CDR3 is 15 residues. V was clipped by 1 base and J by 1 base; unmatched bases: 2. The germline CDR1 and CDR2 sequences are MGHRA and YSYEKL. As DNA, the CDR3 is TGCGCCAGCAGCCAAGCAGGGGGAGGCACAGATACGCAGTATTTT. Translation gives CASSQAGGGTDTQYF.

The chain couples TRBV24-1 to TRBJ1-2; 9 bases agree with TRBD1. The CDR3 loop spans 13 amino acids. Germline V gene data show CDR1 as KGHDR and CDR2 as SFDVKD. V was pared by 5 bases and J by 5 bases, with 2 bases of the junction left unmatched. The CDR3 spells CATSAGQGYGYTF. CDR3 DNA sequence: TGTGCCACCAGTGCGGGACAGGGTTATGGCTACACCTTC.

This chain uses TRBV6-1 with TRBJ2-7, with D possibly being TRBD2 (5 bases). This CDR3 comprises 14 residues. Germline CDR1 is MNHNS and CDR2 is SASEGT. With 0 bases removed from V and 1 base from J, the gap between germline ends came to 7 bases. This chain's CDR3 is CASSEAGESYEQYF. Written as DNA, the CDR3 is TGTGCCAGCAGTGAAGCGGGAGAGTCCTACGAGCAGTACTTC.